These T cell receptor beta chains were read from a single sample in a study of OX40 agonist ivuxolimab in advanced cancers. Measured with immunoSEQ multiplex PCR; TCRdb has only the in-frame clones, and not every one. The repertoire has 70,000 to 80,000 clones, roughly 94% of them found once; the top ten carry approximately 14%. The input for sequencing was CD4+ or CD8+ T cells sorted from blood, taken in a trial of the OX40 agonist ivuxolimab. These receptors all stem from an adult with an advanced solid tumor such as melanoma, head and neck, liver or kidney cancer. CDR3s include the opening cysteine and the closing phenylalanine or tryptophan. Each record gives: J gene, V gene, CDR3 protein.

J: TRBJ1-4; V: TRBV6-5; CDR3: CASTTSGRGVEKLFF
J: NA; V: TRBV7-2; CDR3: CASSPEVRPYEQYF
J: TRBJ2-7; V: TRBV4-3; CDR3: CASSRTGTLGHEQYF
J: TRBJ1-1; V: TRBV7-8; CDR3: CASSLDGQVNTEAFF
J: TRBJ2-7; V: TRBV19; CDR3: CASSIRAGGLSYEQYF
J: TRBJ1-1; V: TRBV27; CDR3: CASSLLLKNTEAFF
J: TRBJ2-1; V: TRBV7-6; CDR3: CASSPDRGYDEQFF
J: TRBJ2-6; V: TRBV27; CDR3: CASSLVGTSGANVLTF
J: TRBJ2-1; V: TRBV2; CDR3: CASSEDLSSYNEQFF
J: TRBJ1-4; V: TRBV7-9; CDR3: CASSKLTGGPNEKLFF
J: TRBJ2-1; V: TRBV4-3; CDR3: CASSQGDNEQFF
J: TRBJ2-7; V: TRBV11-2; CDR3: CASSPPSGREGTYEQYF
J: TRBJ1-2; V: TRBV7-2; CDR3: CASSNRGTGPRRYYGYTF
J: TRBJ2-2; V: TRBV9; CDR3: CASSLIAGGYTGELFF
J: TRBJ2-3; V: TRBV4-3; CDR3: CASSPGFGTDTQYF
J: TRBJ1-5; V: TRBV19; CDR3: CASSFGTDDQPQHF
J: TRBJ1-2; V: TRBV28; CDR3: CASSLNRGRNYGYTF
J: TRBJ2-5; V: TRBV27; CDR3: CASRRSLRQTQYF
J: TRBJ2-1; V: TRBV30; CDR3: CAWSISYSGSRYNEQFF
J: TRBJ1-1; V: TRBV9; CDR3: CASSVITNTEAFF
J: TRBJ1-3; V: TRBV7-9; CDR3: CASSLAANSGNTIYF
J: TRBJ2-2; V: TRBV29-1; CDR3: CSVLLSGELFF
J: TRBJ2-1; V: TRBV19; CDR3: CASSIRSGEGPIYNEQFF
J: TRBJ1-4; V: TRBV15; CDR3: CATSRDNSRQFLFF
J: TRBJ2-5; V: TRBV6-1; CDR3: CASSERGLAGGLETQYF
J: TRBJ2-3; V: TRBV5-6; CDR3: CASSFTGFETTDTQYF
J: TRBJ1-6; V: TRBV5-6; CDR3: CASSLGGSSYNSPLHF
J: TRBJ2-1; V: TRBV28; CDR3: CASSLSLGLAGIAYNEQFF
J: TRBJ1-6; V: TRBV5-4; CDR3: CASSLGGENSPLHF
J: TRBJ1-1; V: TRBV7-2; CDR3: CASSLWWGPNTEAFF
J: TRBJ2-7; V: TRBV4-3; CDR3: CASSPGIDPGVSYEQYF
J: TRBJ1-5; V: TRBV15; CDR3: CATSRDLGPNQPQHF
J: TRBJ2-3; V: TRBV29-1; CDR3: CSVEDVWKADTQYF
J: TRBJ2-3; V: TRBV19; CDR3: CASSIDPLAGFTDTQYF
J: TRBJ1-2; V: TRBV7-9; CDR3: CASSFRVPGDGYTF
J: TRBJ1-1; V: TRBV7-9; CDR3: CASSLGVGTEAFF
J: TRBJ1-1; V: TRBV5-6; CDR3: CASSWGRNTEAFF
J: NA; V: TRBV6-5; CDR3: CASSPGTGYDEQYF
J: TRBJ2-7; V: TRBV19; CDR3: CASSASLDRGWIVYEQYF
J: TRBJ2-1; V: TRBV4-1; CDR3: CASSQAPGLHSYNEQFF
J: TRBJ2-1; V: TRBV4-1; CDR3: CASSRLGQTSVNEQFF
J: TRBJ1-1; V: TRBV6-6; CDR3: CASSQILRKITEAFF
J: TRBJ1-1; V: TRBV7-8; CDR3: CASSLPRQAGTEAFF
J: TRBJ2-1; V: TRBV7-2; CDR3: CASSLALAGSGSEQFF
J: TRBJ2-5; V: TRBV9; CDR3: CASSATETQYF
J: TRBJ2-1; V: TRBV6-4; CDR3: CASSAPAGPRQFF
J: TRBJ2-7; V: TRBV5-6; CDR3: CASSPRWTAPYEQYF
J: TRBJ1-2; V: TRBV5-5; CDR3: CASSFTGPLGYTF
J: TRBJ1-2; V: TRBV27; CDR3: CASSLKSEANYGYTF
J: TRBJ2-5; V: TRBV7-9; CDR3: CASSLPMGMVETQYF
J: TRBJ2-5; V: TRBV10-2; CDR3: CASTSGDSGGAKETQYF
J: TRBJ1-2; V: TRBV2; CDR3: CASSEASGTFGYTF
J: TRBJ2-7; V: TRBV5-8; CDR3: CASSFSREAYEQYF
J: TRBJ2-3; V: TRBV7-2; CDR3: CASSLVSTDTQYF
J: TRBJ1-1; V: TRBV5-8; CDR3: CASSLQGQNTEAFF